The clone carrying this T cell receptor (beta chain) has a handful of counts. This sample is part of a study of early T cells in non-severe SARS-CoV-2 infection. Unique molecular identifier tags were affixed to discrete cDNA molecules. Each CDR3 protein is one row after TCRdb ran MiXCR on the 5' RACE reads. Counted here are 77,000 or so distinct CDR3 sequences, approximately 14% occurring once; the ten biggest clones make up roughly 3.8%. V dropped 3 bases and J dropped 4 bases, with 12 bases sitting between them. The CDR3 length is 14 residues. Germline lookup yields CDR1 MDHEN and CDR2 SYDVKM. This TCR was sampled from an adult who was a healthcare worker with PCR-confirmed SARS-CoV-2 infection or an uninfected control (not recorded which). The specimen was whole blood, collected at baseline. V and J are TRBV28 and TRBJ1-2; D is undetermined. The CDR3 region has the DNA TGTGCCAGCAGTTTGCCTGGGCAGATCTATGGCTACACCTTC. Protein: CASSLPGQIYGYTF.